This T cell receptor beta chain came from a study of cytomegalovirus exposure and HLA in healthy donors. The CDR3 covers 13 residues. V was pared by 0 bases and J by 9 bases, with 10 bases between. Germline lookup yields CDR1 SGHRS and CDR2 YFSETQ. Researchers ran the PCR with 60 Vbeta and 13 Jbeta primers. The repertoire was sequenced with immunoSEQ multiplex PCR; TCRdb's copy has only in-frame clones and lacks some. The sample gives under 150,000 clones, roughly four fifths of which show up once; under 2% is in the top ten. The receptor's source is a female donor in good health and CMV-seropositive. The material sequenced was PBMCs. The chain uses TRBV5-1 and TRBJ1-5; a possible D gene is TRBD1 (5 bases). DNA of the CDR3: TGCGCCAGCAGCTTGGAAGGGGAACGGCCCCAGCATTTT. The encoded protein is CASSLEGERPQHF.